This TCR beta chain was recorded in a study of cytomegalovirus exposure and HLA in healthy donors. General observations from the study: In a later analysis, at a false discovery rate of 0.05, approximately 15,000 TCR beta sequences matched HLA alleles. In a later analysis, across HLA loci, associated TCR counts were highest for DRB1, lowest for HLA-C. Some V segments, including TRBV6-2 and TRBV6-3, were excluded as indistinguishable. Equally common other TCR beta chains were less clonally expanded than HLA-associated ones, a later analysis found.

Details on this clone: No antigen is known for it.

PCR amplification relied on 60 Vbeta primers (plus 13 Jbeta primers). This table comes from immunoSEQ multiplex PCR, and its TCRdb copy is limited to in-frame clones, with some not included. Of 180,000 or so clones listed, about 9% are singletons. The CDR3 covers 15 residues. The germline V gene has CDR1 SGHTA and CDR2 FQGNSA. V lost 5 bases and J lost 7, with 17 bases in between. Sequenced: PBMCs. The sequence came from a woman between 25 and 40 years old in good health and CMV-seropositive. J is TRBJ2-2 and V is TRBV7-2, with TRBD2 as a possible D gene (6 bases). CDR3 region: CASSLGLPVSGELFF. The CDR3 DNA reads TGTGCCAGCAGCCTGGGACTTCCCGTTAGCGGGGAGCTGTTTTTT.